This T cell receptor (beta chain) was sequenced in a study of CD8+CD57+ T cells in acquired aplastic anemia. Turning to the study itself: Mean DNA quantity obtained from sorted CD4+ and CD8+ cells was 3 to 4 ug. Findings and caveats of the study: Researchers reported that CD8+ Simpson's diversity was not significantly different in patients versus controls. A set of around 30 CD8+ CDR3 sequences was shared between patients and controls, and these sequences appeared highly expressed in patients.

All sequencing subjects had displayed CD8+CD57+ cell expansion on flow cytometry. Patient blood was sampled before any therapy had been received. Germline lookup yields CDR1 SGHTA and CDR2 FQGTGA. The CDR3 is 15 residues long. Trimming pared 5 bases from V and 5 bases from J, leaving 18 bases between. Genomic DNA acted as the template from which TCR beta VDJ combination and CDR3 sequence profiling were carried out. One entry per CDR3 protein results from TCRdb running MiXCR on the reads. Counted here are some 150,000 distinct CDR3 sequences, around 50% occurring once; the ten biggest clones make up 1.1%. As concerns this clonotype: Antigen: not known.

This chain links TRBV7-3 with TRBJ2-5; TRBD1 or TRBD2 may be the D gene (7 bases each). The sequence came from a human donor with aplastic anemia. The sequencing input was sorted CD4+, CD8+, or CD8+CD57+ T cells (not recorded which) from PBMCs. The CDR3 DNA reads TGTGCCAGCAGCCCTCAAGCAGGGGGGGTGGAGACCCAGTACTTC. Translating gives CASSPQAGGVETQYF.